A selection of T cell receptor beta chains follows, all from one sample in a study of blood T cell repertoires in COVID-19. Generated by immunoSEQ multiplex PCR, the TCRdb table keeps only in-frame clones and is missing some. Found here are about 180,000 clones, 89% of them singletons; the top ten hold about 2.2%. Sequencing was done on a sample of PBMCs or T cells enriched from blood (not recorded which). The source is a woman aged 40 to 55 with acute COVID-19. The CDR3 runs from the conserved cysteine through the conserved F or W. Each record gives: V gene, J gene, clone size, D gene, CDR3 protein, CDR3 DNA. A D gene is named only where the DNA matches it firmly. Expanded clones get a size class; other rows say once, few or many, or leave the size out.

v_gene: TRBV19
j_gene: TRBJ2-3
abundance: -
d_gene: -
CDR3aa: CASTLTGAPVADTQYF
CDR3nt: TGTGCCAGTACCCTTACTGGGGCGCCAGTCGCAGATACGCAGTATTTT

v_gene: TRBV5-1
j_gene: TRBJ2-2
abundance: few
d_gene: -
CDR3aa: CASSSELSGNTGELFF
CDR3nt: TGCGCCAGCAGCTCTGAACTGAGCGGAAACACCGGGGAGCTGTTTTTT

v_gene: TRBV5-1
j_gene: TRBJ2-5
abundance: -
d_gene: -
CDR3aa: CASSPTGGLQETQYF
CDR3nt: TGCGCCAGCAGCCCAACTGGGGGGTTACAAGAGACCCAGTACTTC

v_gene: TRBV7-9
j_gene: TRBJ2-5
abundance: once
d_gene: TRBD2
CDR3aa: CASSSGSGGQETQYF
CDR3nt: TGTGCCAGCAGCTCCGGGTCGGGGGGCCAAGAGACCCAGTACTTC

v_gene: TRBV6-4
j_gene: TRBJ2-3
abundance: -
d_gene: TRBD2
CDR3aa: CASSESSGATDTQYF
CDR3nt: TGTGCCAGCAGTGAGTCTAGCGGGGCCACAGATACGCAGTATTTT

v_gene: TRBV19
j_gene: TRBJ1-5
abundance: -
d_gene: TRBD1
CDR3aa: CASSIAGTGKSNQPQHF
CDR3nt: TGTGCCAGTAGTATAGCCGGGACAGGAAAAAGCAATCAGCCCCAGCATTTT

v_gene: TRBV2
j_gene: TRBJ1-5
abundance: -
d_gene: TRBD1
CDR3aa: CASSLTGGGQPQHF
CDR3nt: TGTGCCAGCAGTCTGACAGGGGGCGGTCAGCCCCAGCATTTT

v_gene: TRBV20-1
j_gene: TRBJ1-2
abundance: -
d_gene: -
CDR3aa: CSASGNRDYGYTF
CDR3nt: TGCAGTGCTAGTGGGAACCGGGACTATGGCTACACCTTC

v_gene: TRBV4-2
j_gene: TRBJ2-7
abundance: -
d_gene: TRBD2
CDR3aa: CASSPSGGSSYEQYF
CDR3nt: TGTGCCAGCAGCCCTAGCGGGGGTAGCTCCTACGAGCAGTACTTC

v_gene: TRBV10-3
j_gene: TRBJ2-5
abundance: -
d_gene: -
CDR3aa: CAISHPSMTGEGETQYF
CDR3nt: TGTGCCATCAGTCACCCTTCTATGACAGGGGAGGGAGAGACCCAGTACTTC

v_gene: TRBV5-1
j_gene: TRBJ2-7
abundance: -
d_gene: -
CDR3aa: CASSTTGFGEQYF
CDR3nt: TGCGCCAGCAGCACCACAGGGTTTGGCGAGCAGTACTTC

v_gene: TRBV5-8
j_gene: TRBJ2-1
abundance: -
d_gene: TRBD1
CDR3aa: CASTLRDSLYNEQFF
CDR3nt: TGTGCCAGCACCCTGAGGGACAGCTTATACAATGAGCAGTTCTTC

v_gene: TRBV11-3
j_gene: TRBJ2-5
abundance: -
d_gene: TRBD2
CDR3aa: CASSSRIAGGQETQYF
CDR3nt: TGTGCCAGCAGCTCCCGGATAGCGGGGGGACAAGAGACCCAGTACTTC

v_gene: TRBV4-1
j_gene: TRBJ2-7
abundance: -
d_gene: TRBD1
CDR3aa: CASSYRTGASYEQYF
CDR3nt: TGCGCCAGCAGCTACCGGACAGGGGCCTCCTACGAGCAGTACTTC

v_gene: TRBV7-9
j_gene: TRBJ1-4
abundance: -
d_gene: TRBD1
CDR3aa: CASSPPGQGGKLFF
CDR3nt: TGTGCCAGCAGCCCACCGGGACAGGGGGGGAAACTGTTTTTT

v_gene: TRBV28
j_gene: TRBJ2-2
abundance: -
d_gene: -
CDR3aa: CASSFADFRTGELFF
CDR3nt: TGTGCCAGCAGTTTTGCGGACTTCCGGACCGGGGAGCTGTTTTTT